This TCR beta chain was recorded in a study of blood T cell repertoires in COVID-19. Authors' analysis steps: Reference gene primer amplification gave nucleated cell count estimates. Sequencing used immunoSEQ multiplex PCR; TCRdb keeps in-frame clones, though not all of them. V and J calls plus clone size are reproduced from that table; the DNA served to infer D and trimming. The sample holds around 300,000 clones, about 93% seen once. The CDR3 extends over 16 amino acids. In germline, CDR1 is MNHEY, CDR2 SVGAGI. The germline V and J ends were trimmed by 1 base and 2 bases, with 15 bases remaining between them.

V is TRBV6-5 and J is TRBJ2-7, with D perhaps matching TRBD2 (6 bases). The source of this sequence is a woman aged 25 to 39 who had recovered from COVID-19. Sample: PBMCs or T cells enriched from blood (not recorded which). CDR3 amino acids: CASSYFRQAGPYEQYF. The CDR3 nucleotides read TGTGCCAGCAGTTACTTTAGACAAGCGGGTCCCTACGAGCAGTACTTC.